The entry below describes one TCR beta chain. What it recognizes is unknown. CDR3 length: 12 residues. CDR1 is SNHLY and CDR2 is FYNNEI in the germline V gene. The V end was cut by 7 bases, the J end by 2 bases, with 9 bases between. This sample was taken from a study of cytomegalovirus exposure and HLA in healthy donors. Notes on the study in general: An assumption of roughly uniform sequencing depth across donors underlay the presence/absence analyses. Published work reported that the classifier diagnosed cytomegalovirus status with high specificity and sensitivity.

The PCR was carried out with 60 Vbeta primers and 13 Jbeta primers. Data came from immunoSEQ multiplex PCR; TCRdb stores just in-frame clones and leaves some out. The data contain 75,000 to 90,000 clones, roughly 85% of them singletons. Sequenced material: PBMCs. This sequence originates from a man aged 40-49 years in good health and CMV-seropositive. The chain recombines TRBV2 with TRBJ2-7; unclear D gene. The CDR3 region is CASTTFAYEQYF. CDR3 nucleotides: TGTGCCAGCACAACATTCGCCTACGAGCAGTACTTC.